Each of the 5 T cell receptor beta chains below was sequenced from the same sample in a study of T cell responses to AZD1222 COVID-19 vaccine. TCRdb's table, derived via immunoSEQ multiplex PCR, lists solely in-frame clones and lacks some. Of about 110,000 clones in the sample, about nine tenths were seen once. The sample was peripheral blood, taken on day 0 of AZD1222 vaccination. The receptors derive from an adult in good health.

The V call is TRBV28, the J call TRBJ2-7; 8 nucleotides align to TRBD1. Germline loops: CDR1 MDHEN, CDR2 SYDVKM. The CDR3 is 14 amino acids. V lost 3 bases to trimming and J lost 6 bases; unmatched junction nucleotides: 7. The CDR3 spells CASSLDRVRLEQYF. The CDR3 DNA is TGTGCCAGCAGTTTGGACAGGGTGAGGCTCGAGCAGTACTTC.

The V and J genes are TRBV11-1 and TRBJ2-1; 8 bases agree with TRBD1. V shed 5 bases and J 4 bases; nucleotides not matched to a gene: 10. In germline, CDR1 is SGHAT, CDR2 FQDESV (reference sequence). This CDR3 has 16 amino acids. The CDR3 DNA is TGTGCCAGCAGCCCCGTTGAGGGACAGGTATACAATGAGCAGTTCTTC. Translating it yields CASSPVEGQVYNEQFF. Based on the CDR3 plus reference TRBV11-1 and TRBJ2-1, the full variable domain is EAEVAQSPRYKITEKSQAVAFWCDPISGHATLYWYRQILGQGPELLVQFQDESVVDDSQLPKDRFSAERLKGVDSTLKIQPAELGDSAMYLCASSPVEGQVYNEQFFGPGTRLTVL.

This chain joins TRBV7-8 and TRBJ1-5, with D unclear. Trimming took 5 bases from V and 0 from J, leaving 11 bases between them. CDR1 and CDR2 from the germline V gene are SGHVS and FQNEAQ. CDR3 length equals 15 residues. In nucleotides, the CDR3 is TGTGCCAGCAGCACTGGACGGATTAGCAATCAGCCCCAGCATTTT. Protein product: CASSTGRISNQPQHF. Full variable domain (rest looked up from reference TRBV7-8 and TRBJ1-5): GAGVSQSPRYKVAKRGQDVALRCDPISGHVSLFWYQQALGQGPEFLTYFQNEAQLDKSGLPSDRFFAERPEGSVSTLKIQRTQQEDSAVYLCASSTGRISNQPQHFGDGTRLSIL.

The V and J genes are TRBV7-9 and TRBJ2-1; the D is unclear. There are 15 residues in the CDR3. V lost 6 bases and J 0 bases, leaving 12 bases between the germline ends. CDR1 and CDR2 from the germline V gene are SEHNR and FQNEAQ (reference sequence). The CDR3 sequence is CASRSRLYSYNEQFF. In DNA, the CDR3 is TGTGCCAGCAGGAGCAGACTGTACTCCTACAATGAGCAGTTCTTC.

V gene TRBV11-2 combines with J gene TRBJ1-1, with TRBD1 matching 7 bases. The germline V gene has CDR1 SGHAT and CDR2 FQNNGV. Trimming took 5 bases from V and 4 from J; bases not matched to a gene: 1. The CDR3 loop spans 12 amino acids. In DNA, the CDR3 is TGTGCCAGCAGCCAGGGGGGCACTGAAGCTTTCTTT. Residues: CASSQGGTEAFF. The whole variable domain, remainder taken from reference TRBV11-2 and TRBJ1-1, is EAGVAQSPRYKIIEKRQSVAFWCNPISGHATLYWYQQILGQGPKLLIQFQNNGVVDDSQLPKDRFSAERLKGVDSTLKIQPAKLEDSAVYLCASSQGGTEAFFGQGTRLTVV.